A single sample is the source of the 29 T cell receptor beta chains below, sequenced in a study of vaccination effects on CD4 cells after COVID-19. Using immunoSEQ multiplex PCR, the repertoire was profiled, and TCRdb retains in-frame clones only, with some absent. The data contain tens of thousands of clones, under 80% of them singletons. Sequencing was preceded by expansion of antigen-specific CD4+ T cells with viral peptide pools in the ViraFEST assay. Scientists isolated CD4+ T cells after a roughly 10-day culture period ended. As their vaccination, participants received two doses of either BNT162b2 or mRNA-1273. The antigens for these receptors are not known. The source material was CD4+ T cells from PBMCs cultured with HCoV-OC43 spike peptides, sampled after COVID-19 vaccination. Subset indicated: HCoV-OC43 spike overlapping peptide pool stimulation. The receptors stem from a human donor who received a COVID-19 vaccine.

The chain employs TRBV19 and TRBJ1-2; no definite D call. Trimming stripped 0 bases from V and 3 bases from J, with 14 bases between. This CDR3 is built from 16 residues. Germline CDR1 LNHDA, CDR2 SQIVND (reference sequence). The CDR3 coding sequence is TGTGCCAGTAGTATAGATATGGCCCGGAAGGACTATGGCTACACCTTC. Protein sequence: CASSIDMARKDYGYTF.

This clone was seen a few times. V is TRBV6-5 and J is TRBJ2-5; TRBD1 is a possible D gene (6 bases). CDR3 length: 15 amino acids. CDR1 is MNHEY, CDR2 SVGAGI, per germline. Trimming removed 5 bases from V and 1 base from J, with 14 bases in between. The CDR3 DNA follows: TGTGCCAGCAGTCCGAACCCGGACAGCCAAGAGACCCAGTACTTC. Amino acids: CASSPNPDSQETQYF.

This rearrangement joins TRBV29-1 to TRBJ2-5; 7 bases are a match to TRBD1. J was trimmed by 0 bases and V by 7 bases; bases with no gene match: 14. Germline V lookup: CDR1 SQVTM, CDR2 ANQGSEA. The CDR3 contains 16 residues. The CDR3 reads CSAFAPGQRYQETQYF. The CDR3 coding sequence is TGCAGCGCCTTCGCCCCGGGACAGCGCTACCAAGAGACCCAGTACTTC. Complete variable domain (other parts from reference TRBV29-1 and TRBJ2-5): SAVISQKPSRDICQRGTSLTIQCQVDSQVTMMFWYRQQPGQSLTLIATANQGSEATYESGFVIDKFPISRPNLTFSTLTVSNMSPEDSSIYLCSAFAPGQRYQETQYFGPGTRLLVL.

V is TRBV4-3 and J is TRBJ1-2, with D possibly being TRBD1 (5 bases). Germline V gives CDR1 LGHNA, CDR2 YSLEER. The CDR3 is 12 amino acids. Trimming took 2 bases from V and 5 from J, leaving 6 bases between them. The CDR3 protein is CASSQQGYGYTF. The CDR3 DNA reads TGCGCCAGCAGCCAACAGGGATATGGCTACACCTTC.

The CDR3 coding sequence is TGCGCCAGCAGCCAAGAAAACGGATCACCCCTCCACTTT. Amino acid sequence: CASSQENGSPLHF. The chain has TRBV4-3 and TRBJ1-6; no firm D call. This CDR3 has 13 amino acids. In germline, CDR1 is LGHNA, CDR2 YSLEER. Deletions cut 0 bases from V and 10 bases from J, with 7 bases between.

The chain has TRBV5-1 and TRBJ1-2, with D perhaps matching TRBD1 (5 bases). The CDR3 has 16 residues. V was shortened by 4 bases and J by 7 bases, with 23 bases between the two germline ends. Germline CDR1 and CDR2: SGHRS and YFSETQ. The CDR3 sequence is CASSPAGWGREGGYTF. In DNA form, the CDR3 reads TGCGCCAGCAGCCCGGCCGGGTGGGGCCGGGAGGGTGGCTACACCTTC.

CDR3 sequence (DNA): TGTGCCAGCAGCTTTTTTGCTAGCGGGGGCACAGATACGCAGTATTTT. The encoded protein is CASSFFASGGTDTQYF. V is TRBV7-2 and J is TRBJ2-3; 9 bases are shared with TRBD2. Germline V gene data show CDR1 as SGHTA and CDR2 as FQGNSA. V dropped 3 bases and J dropped 1; count of bases not matched to a gene: 5. This CDR3 has 16 amino acids.

This chain links TRBV6-1 with TRBJ1-2; a weak D match, TRBD1 (5 bases). In germline, CDR1 is MNHNS, CDR2 SASEGT. This CDR3 spans 14 amino acids. V was cut by 3 bases and J by 6 bases, with 14 bases left in between. CDR3 region: CASSDGGERNGYTF. The CDR3 coding sequence is TGTGCCAGCAGTGATGGAGGGGAAAGAAATGGCTACACCTTC.

The chain's CDR3 is CASSYAPGQLNYGYTF. The CDR3 bases are TGTGCCAGCAGTTACGCCCCCGGACAGCTAAACTATGGCTACACCTTC. This chain uses TRBV6-6 with TRBJ1-2, with D perhaps TRBD1 (6 bases). The V gene lost 2 bases and the J gene lost 2 bases, with 15 bases spanning the gap. The germline CDR1 and CDR2 sequences are MNHNY and SVGAGI (reference sequence). This CDR3 is 16 amino acids long.

The chain links TRBV7-3 to TRBJ2-1; 8 nucleotides agree with TRBD2. Germline V gene lookup returns CDR1 SGHTA and CDR2 FQGTGA. The CDR3 sequence is 16 residues long. Trimming removed 5 bases from V and 9 bases from J; junction bases left unmatched: 15. The DNA for the CDR3 is TGTGCCAGCAGCCCATCCCCCGGGACTAGTTATGGTGAGCAGTTCTTC. It translates to CASSPSPGTSYGEQFF.

The sample holds a few counts of this clone. The rearrangement joins TRBV7-8 to TRBJ2-5; 8 bases line up with TRBD2. The germline V gene encodes CDR1 SGHVS and CDR2 FQNEAQ. CDR3 size: 18 residues. Losses at the gene ends were 3 bases for V and 5 bases for J; bases not matched to a gene: 17. The CDR3 region has the DNA TGTGCCAGCAGCTTTATTCCCCTAGCGGGTTACGGAGGGGAGACCCAGTACTTC. It yields the protein CASSFIPLAGYGGETQYF.

V and J are TRBV10-2 and TRBJ2-7; 8 nucleotides align to TRBD2. This CDR3 is built from 14 residues. Germline CDR1 reads WSHSY; CDR2 reads SAAADI. J was trimmed by 7 bases and V by 6 bases; bases with no gene match: 11. CDR3 in amino acids: CASRTYSGVGEQYV. The DNA for the CDR3 is TGCGCCAGCAGGACGTATAGCGGGGTGGGAGAGCAGTACGTC.

The chain carries TRBV18 and TRBJ1-5; D is possibly TRBD1 (5 bases). This CDR3 is 13 amino acids long. Germline V gene sequence: CDR1 KGHSH, CDR2 LQKENI. Between the trimmed V and J ends, which lost 5 bases and 6 bases, there was a span of 11 bases. The CDR3 reads CASSGTGFQPQHF. Here the CDR3 DNA reads TGTGCCAGCTCAGGGACGGGCTTTCAGCCCCAGCATTTT.

The V call is TRBV23-1, the J call TRBJ1-2; TRBD1 is a possible D gene (5 bases). TRBV23-1 counts as an open reading frame of uncertain function. V lost 5 bases and J 9 bases, leaving 25 bases between the germline ends. This CDR3 contains 16 residues. CDR3 protein: CASSAPRGGRSFSYTF. DNA of the CDR3: TGCGCCAGCAGTGCCCCAAGGGGAGGGCGCTCTTTTAGCTACACCTTC.

This clone was picked up a small number of times. This rearrangement joins TRBV5-1 to TRBJ2-2; TRBD2 might be the D (6 bases). V was cut by 0 bases and J by 0 bases, with 12 bases left in between. From germline, CDR1 is SGHRS and CDR2 YFSETQ. The CDR3 has 17 amino acids. As DNA, the CDR3 is TGCGCCAGCAGCTTGGCCGGGGGACTGGCGAACACCGGGGAGCTGTTTTTT. This gives the protein CASSLAGGLANTGELFF.

The CDR3 DNA reads TGTGCCAGCAGTCTAGGACTAGCGCCGACCGGGGAGCTGTTTTTT. Translating gives CASSLGLAPTGELFF. This chain joins TRBV6-5 and TRBJ2-2; 9 bases line up with TRBD2. The V gene end was trimmed by 5 bases and the J gene end by 5 bases; junction bases not matched to a gene: 6. CDR3 length: 15 amino acids. Germline values: CDR1 MNHEY, CDR2 SVGAGI.

J is TRBJ2-3 and V is TRBV30; TRBD2 might be the D (5 bases). Germline lookup yields CDR1 GTSNPN and CDR2 SVGIG (reference sequence). This CDR3 is built from 14 residues. Trimming took 2 bases from V and 6 from J, leaving 15 bases between them. In DNA, the CDR3 is TGTGCCTGGAGTCGCCAACTAGGAACCGATACGCAGTATTTT. This gives the protein CAWSRQLGTDTQYF.

This chain joins TRBV7-2 and TRBJ1-2, with 10 bases identical to TRBD1. The V gene end was trimmed by 4 bases and the J gene end by 3 bases; junction bases not matched to a gene: 8. CDR3 size: 16 residues. CDR1 and CDR2 from the germline V gene are SGHTA and FQGNSA. The DNA of the CDR3 is TGTGCCAGCAGCTCCATGACAGGGGGCGGGTACTATGGCTACACCTTC. Amino acid sequence: CASSSMTGGGYYGYTF.

Here the CDR3 reads CASSPLGRPRIPGNTIYF. CDR3 in DNA: TGTGCCAGCAGTCCATTGGGCCGGCCGCGAATACCTGGAAACACCATATATTTT. The rearrangement joins TRBV27 to TRBJ1-3; D is uncertain. This CDR3 spans 18 amino acids. V gave up 5 bases and J gave up 2 bases, with 22 bases separating them. Per germline, CDR1 MNHEY and CDR2 SMNVEV (reference sequence).

V and J are TRBV3-1 (or the pseudogene TRBV3-2) and TRBJ1-6, with a possible D match to TRBD1 (5 bases). This CDR3 has 15 amino acids. Trimming removed 0 bases from V and 11 bases from J, with 14 bases in between. Germline CDR1 is LGHDT and CDR2 is YNNKEL (reference sequence). DNA of the CDR3: TGTGCCAGCAGCCAAGACTCAGGGACGGCGGCACCCCTCCACTTT. The encoded protein is CASSQDSGTAAPLHF.

This clone was found a few times. V usage is TRBV4-1 and J usage is TRBJ1-6; 9 bases are a match to TRBD1. The CDR3 sequence is 14 residues long. CDR1 MGHRA and CDR2 YSYEKL come from the germline V gene. Trimming cost V 7 bases and J 7 bases; bases outside gene matches: 5. The CDR3, as DNA: TGCGCCAGCACTCCCGACAGGGGGAATTCACCCCTCCACTTT. It yields the protein CASTPDRGNSPLHF.

The chain recombines TRBV5-4 with TRBJ1-2, with 9 bases matching TRBD1. V shed 4 bases and J 8 bases; nucleotides not matched to a gene: 12. Germline V lookup: CDR1 SGHNT, CDR2 YYREEE (reference sequence). This CDR3 is 15 amino acids long. In nucleotides, the CDR3 is TGTGCCAGCAGCACCGCCCGGGACAGGGCCGACGGCTACACCTTC. It specifies CASSTARDRADGYTF.

This chain connects TRBV7-2 to TRBJ2-1; TRBD1 matches at 9 bases. Germline-derived CDR1 and CDR2 are SGHTA and FQGNSA. The CDR3 has 16 residues. The J segment lost 7 bases and the V segment lost 5 bases, leaving 12 bases of the junction unmatched. The chain's CDR3 is CASSLVGTGSSNEQFF. The CDR3 DNA follows: TGTGCCAGCAGCCTCGTCGGGACAGGGAGTTCAAATGAGCAGTTCTTC.

The chain is built from TRBV6-6 and TRBJ2-6; 9 bases line up with TRBD2. The CDR3 length is 18 residues. Germline values: CDR1 MNHNY, CDR2 SVGAGI (reference sequence). With 5 bases clipped from V and 0 bases from J, the junction kept 8 bases outside the gene matches. The chain's CDR3 is CASSPRLAGHSGANVLTF. DNA for the CDR3: TGTGCCAGCAGTCCCCGGCTAGCGGGACACTCTGGGGCCAACGTCCTGACTTTC.

The CDR3 DNA reads as TGTGCCAGCAGTTACTCCTGGGGCACTCAGCCCCAGCATTTT. It translates to CASSYSWGTQPQHF. The chain joins TRBV6-2 or TRBV6-3 to TRBJ1-5; tentative D call: TRBD1 (5 bases). CDR1 MNHEY and CDR2 SVGEGT come from the germline V gene. The CDR3 covers 14 residues. Trimming removed 0 bases at V and 6 bases at J, with 9 bases between.

The V call is TRBV29-1, the J call TRBJ2-5; D is perhaps TRBD1 (6 bases). The germline V and J ends were trimmed by 3 bases and 4 bases, with 12 bases remaining between them. The CDR3 length is 13 residues. CDR1 is SQVTM, CDR2 ANQGSEA, per germline. CDR3 in DNA: TGCAGCGTTGATGATGGCAGGGGAGAGACCCAGTACTTC. It yields the protein CSVDDGRGETQYF.

This chain uses TRBV29-1 with TRBJ2-3, with a tentative D call TRBD1 (5 bases). From germline, CDR1 is SQVTM and CDR2 ANQGSEA. CDR3 length: 12 amino acids. Trimming left V 3 bases short and J 3 bases short, with 7 bases between. The CDR3 bases are TGCAGCGTTGATAGGGGTACAGATACGCAGTATTTT. Translating it yields CSVDRGTDTQYF.

The chain uses TRBV2 and TRBJ1-4; 7 positions match TRBD1. CDR1 and CDR2 from the germline V gene are SNHLY and FYNNEI. CDR3 length: 16 amino acids. V dropped 2 bases and J dropped 10; count of bases not matched to a gene: 13. This CDR3 reads CASSEIGVNRGRKLFF. In DNA form, the CDR3 reads TGTGCCAGCAGTGAAATTGGGGTAAACAGGGGTAGAAAACTGTTTTTT.

The rearrangement joins TRBV9 to TRBJ2-2; tentative D call: TRBD2 (6 bases). Germline lookup yields CDR1 SGDLS and CDR2 YYNGEE. CDR3 length equals 16 residues. With 4 bases removed from V and 6 bases from J, the gap between germline ends came to 19 bases. The CDR3 reads CASSFLGGEVAGELFF. The CDR3 coding sequence is TGTGCCAGCAGCTTCCTCGGGGGTGAGGTCGCCGGGGAGCTGTTTTTT. Supplemented by reference TRBV9 and TRBJ2-2, the full variable domain reads DSGVTQTPKHLITATGQRVTLRCSPRSGDLSVYWYQQSLDQGLQFLIQYYNGEERAKGNILERFSAQQFPDLHSELNLSSLELGDSALYFCASSFLGGEVAGELFFGEGSRLTVL.